The sequence of this T cell receptor (beta chain) was determined in a study of T-cell reconstitution after alpha-beta-depleted transplantation in children. Findings and limits, study-wide: It was newly produced T cells that mostly accounted for T-cell counts and diversity one year after transplant. After transplant, at about two months, alpha-beta T cells were reportedly derived from several hundred expanded graft clones.

This clonotype has only a few counts. What it binds is not known. Germline V gives CDR1 DFQATT, CDR2 SNEGSKA (reference sequence). The CDR3 spans 14 residues. V gave up 6 bases and J gave up 6 bases; unmatched junction bases: 8. The authors prepared the TCRbeta library with unique molecular identifiers. Each CDR3 protein gets one entry after TCRdb re-called the PCR reads with MiXCR. Of about a million distinct CDR3 sequences listed, 25% to 35% are singletons. The genes are TRBV20-1 and TRBJ2-7, with 13 bases fitting TRBD2. Sample: PBMCs, mostly from graft donor cells, taken 360 days after TCRalphabeta/CD19-depleted stem cell transplant. The TCR originated in a boy under two years old who had a stem cell transplant for SCID, so the T cells may come from the graft donor. CDR3 loop: CSADGLAGVGEQYF. CDR3 in DNA: TGCAGTGCGGACGGACTAGCGGGGGTTGGCGAGCAGTACTTC.